Below are 29 T cell receptor beta chains sequenced from a single sample in a study of T cell responses to AZD1222 COVID-19 vaccine. Produced via immunoSEQ multiplex PCR; TCRdb's table is partial and in-frame only. The top ten clones hold under 1.5% of a sample with 120,000 to 150,000 clones, roughly nine tenths of them seen once. Sequenced here: peripheral blood, sampled on day 0 of AZD1222 vaccination. These receptors all come from an adult in good health.

V usage is TRBV30 and J usage is TRBJ2-7; D is unresolved. The CDR3 sequence is 13 residues long. Germline V CDR1 and CDR2: GTSNPN, SVGIG (reference sequence). This chain's CDR3 is CADGSTFAYEQYF. CDR3 sequence (DNA): TGTGCTGATGGAAGCACCTTCGCCTACGAGCAGTACTTC.

The chain couples TRBV7-2 to TRBJ2-1, with D tentatively TRBD1 (6 bases). The V gene lost 1 base and the J gene lost 4 bases, with 17 bases spanning the gap. The length of the CDR3 is 17 residues. Per germline, CDR1 SGHTA and CDR2 FQGNSA. The CDR3 DNA follows: TGTGCCAGCAGCTTAGGGGCCGCCAGGGGCCTATACAATGAGCAGTTCTTC. Amino acid sequence: CASSLGAARGLYNEQFF.

The chain is built from TRBV5-5 and TRBJ1-2; D is uncertain. Between the trimmed V and J ends, which lost 6 bases and 3 bases, there was a span of 12 bases. Per germline, CDR1 SGHKS and CDR2 YYEKEE (reference sequence). This CDR3 has 13 residues. CDR3 residues: CASKSSGYYGYTF. CDR3 nucleotides: TGTGCCAGCAAGAGCTCCGGGTACTATGGCTACACCTTC. The whole variable domain, filled in from reference TRBV5-5 and TRBJ1-2, reads DAGVTQSPTHLIKTRGQQVTLRCSPISGHKSVSWYQQVLGQGPQFIFQYYEKEERGRGNFPDRFSARQFPNYSSELNVNALLLGDSALYLCASKSSGYYGYTFGSGTRLTVV.

The V and J genes are TRBV7-9 and TRBJ2-2, with 9 positions matching TRBD1. With V trimmed by 5 bases and J by 6 bases, 7 bases remained unmatched. This CDR3 spans 15 amino acids. Germline V gives CDR1 SEHNR, CDR2 FQNEAQ (reference sequence). The DNA of the CDR3 is TGTGCCAGCAGCCTCGGACAGGGGAGGGCCGGGGAGCTGTTTTTT. Translation: CASSLGQGRAGELFF.

The chain recombines TRBV28 with TRBJ1-6; D is unclear. The V and J ends lost 6 bases and 2 bases respectively, with 11 bases between them. Germline CDR1 and CDR2: MDHEN and SYDVKM. This CDR3 contains 15 residues. In nucleotides, the CDR3 is TGTGCCAGCAGAATACACCGGGCCTATAATTCACCCCTCCACTTT. It yields the protein CASRIHRAYNSPLHF.

V gene TRBV9 combines with J gene TRBJ2-3; 10 bases are a match to TRBD2. The CDR3 consists of 17 residues. Germline CDR1 SGDLS, CDR2 YYNGEE. V trimming: 0 bases; J trimming: 2 bases; junction bases outside the gene matches: 6. As DNA, the CDR3 is TGTGCCAGCAGCGTAGAGGGTAGCGGGGGGATCACAGATACGCAGTATTTT. This gives the protein CASSVEGSGGITDTQYF.

V is TRBV7-9 and J is TRBJ1-6; D unresolved. The germline CDR1 and CDR2 sequences are SEHNR and FQNEAQ (reference sequence). This CDR3 has 14 residues. With 2 bases removed from V and 9 bases from J, the gap between germline ends came to 11 bases. The CDR3 DNA follows: TGTGCCAGCAGCTTATTATCCCAGGCTTCACCCCTCCACTTT. Protein product: CASSLLSQASPLHF.

The V call is TRBV6-2 or TRBV6-3, the J call TRBJ2-2; D uncertain. Germline CDR1 is MNHEY and CDR2 is SVGEGT. Trimming took off 2 bases at V and 4 bases at J, with 8 bases between the two ends. The CDR3 consists of 14 residues. In DNA form, the CDR3 reads TGTGCCAGCAGTTACCGGCAGCCCACCGGGGAGCTGTTTTTT. Translating gives CASSYRQPTGELFF.

J is TRBJ2-7 and V is TRBV10-1; D possibly uses TRBD1 or TRBD2 (5 bases each). Germline V CDR1 and CDR2: WNHNN, SYGVQD (reference sequence). Trimming shortened V by 6 bases and J by 5 bases, and 26 bases separated the two germline ends. The CDR3 length is 17 residues. The CDR3 DNA sequence: TGCGCCAGCAGCGCCGTGGTGGGAGTCCGGGGCAAGAACGAGCAGTACTTC. Protein: CASSAVVGVRGKNEQYF.

The V gene is TRBV7-2, the J gene TRBJ2-7; 8 nucleotides match TRBD1. Germline-derived CDR1 and CDR2 are SGHTA and FQGNSA. CDR3 size: 14 residues. After removal of 1 base from V and 7 bases from J, the junction contained 6 bases not matched to a gene. The CDR3 loop is CASSLDQGAREQYF. The CDR3 nucleotides are TGTGCCAGCAGCTTAGATCAGGGGGCGCGAGAGCAGTACTTC.

The V call is TRBV2, the J call TRBJ2-7, with 10 bases aligning to TRBD1. The J segment lost 4 bases and the V segment lost 10 bases, leaving 10 bases of the junction unmatched. The CDR3 totals 14 residues. Germline V gene sequence: CDR1 SNHLY, CDR2 FYNNEI. The CDR3 is CATRDRGIAYEQYF. DNA of the CDR3: TGTGCCACCCGGGACAGGGGTATCGCGTACGAGCAGTACTTC.

V and J are TRBV2 and TRBJ2-1; 9 bases are shared with TRBD2. CDR3 length equals 16 residues. The germline CDR1 and CDR2 sequences are SNHLY and FYNNEI. V lost 7 bases to trimming and J lost 6 bases; unmatched junction nucleotides: 13. The chain's CDR3 is CASNSPRAGGTNEQFF. DNA of the CDR3: TGTGCCAGCAACTCCCCCCGAGCGGGAGGTACCAATGAGCAGTTCTTC.

The CDR3: CASSVGVRTNTGELFF. CDR3 DNA: TGTGCCAGCAGCGTAGGGGTCAGGACGAACACCGGGGAGCTGTTTTTT. The V call is TRBV9, the J call TRBJ2-2; no firm D call. Trimming stripped 0 bases from V and 0 bases from J, with 9 bases between. The CDR3 runs 16 residues. Looked up from germline, CDR1 is SGDLS and CDR2 is YYNGEE.

The chain joins TRBV3-1 (or the pseudogene TRBV3-2) to TRBJ1-2, with D possibly TRBD1 on 5 matching bases. The germline V and J ends were trimmed by 2 bases and 0 bases, with 13 bases remaining between them. The CDR3 is 16 residues long. CDR1 is LGHDT, CDR2 YNNKEL, per germline (reference sequence). The CDR3 region is CASSQTTQGPNYGYTF. For the CDR3, the DNA is TGTGCCAGCAGCCAAACTACCCAGGGTCCTAACTATGGCTACACCTTC.

The genes are TRBV6-5 and TRBJ2-5; 10 bases line up with TRBD2. This CDR3 has 15 amino acids. Germline CDR1 reads MNHEY; CDR2 reads SVGAGI. The V and J ends lost 2 bases and 5 bases, in that order; junction bases with no gene match: 5. The CDR3 is CASSYVAGGGETQYF. In DNA, the CDR3 is TGTGCCAGCAGTTACGTAGCGGGGGGAGGCGAGACCCAGTACTTC.

The chain joins TRBV20-1 to TRBJ1-2; a possible D gene is TRBD1 (5 bases). Trimming cost V 5 bases and J 8 bases, with 12 bases left between them. The CDR3 length is 11 residues. Per the germline V gene, CDR1 is DFQATT and CDR2 is SNEGSKA (reference sequence). The CDR3 spells CSAPRAGGYTF. DNA for the CDR3: TGCAGTGCTCCTCGGGCAGGGGGCTACACCTTC.

The J gene is TRBJ1-2, the V gene TRBV29-1; TRBD1 is a possible D gene (5 bases). Germline CDR1 reads SQVTM; CDR2 reads ANQGSEA. The CDR3 spans 15 residues. With 1 base removed from V and 2 bases from J, the gap between germline ends came to 14 bases. CDR3 nucleotides: TGCAGCGTTGAAGGTGGGGCTCTAGGAAACTATGGCTACACCTTC. Its translation is CSVEGGALGNYGYTF. Full variable domain (remainder filled in from reference TRBV29-1 and TRBJ1-2): SAVISQKPSRDICQRGTSLTIQCQVDSQVTMMFWYRQQPGQSLTLIATANQGSEATYESGFVIDKFPISRPNLTFSTLTVSNMSPEDSSIYLCSVEGGALGNYGYTFGSGTRLTVV.

The chain is built from TRBV5-1 and TRBJ1-6; tentatively, D is TRBD1 (5 bases). The ends were cut back, 2 bases at V and 9 bases at J, with 15 bases in the middle. Germline V gene data show CDR1 as SGHRS and CDR2 as YFSETQ. The CDR3 contains 15 residues. The DNA for the CDR3 is TGCGCCAGCAGCTTTTCAGGGAGCTTTGGTTCACCCCTCCACTTT. Protein: CASSFSGSFGSPLHF.

V gene TRBV5-1 combines with J gene TRBJ2-2; 8 positions match TRBD2. The CDR3 is 18 amino acids. Germline loops: CDR1 SGHRS, CDR2 YFSETQ. J was trimmed by 0 bases and V by 4 bases; bases with no gene match: 11. The CDR3 sequence: CASSPLERGTPNTGELFF. CDR3 nucleotide sequence: TGCGCCAGCAGCCCACTGGAGCGGGGGACTCCGAACACCGGGGAGCTGTTTTTT.

The rearrangement links TRBV2 to TRBJ2-7; D remains ambiguous. The CDR3 is 11 residues long. Germline V lookup: CDR1 SNHLY, CDR2 FYNNEI. V lost 2 bases, J lost 9 bases, and 8 bases lay in between. The CDR3 spells CASSESPLQYF. The CDR3 DNA sequence: TGTGCCAGCAGTGAATCCCCCTTGCAGTACTTC. Full variable domain (outside the CDR3, taken from reference TRBV2 and TRBJ2-7): EPEVTQTPSHQVTQMGQEVILRCVPISNHLYFYWYRQILGQKVEFLVSFYNNEISEKSEIFDDQFSVERPDGSNFTLKIRSTKLEDSAMYFCASSESPLQYFGPGTRLTVT.

The chain employs TRBV6-4 and TRBJ1-1; D gene ambiguous. The germline V and J ends were trimmed by 3 bases and 2 bases, with 7 bases remaining between them. Germline V gene sequence: CDR1 MRHNA, CDR2 SNTAGT. This CDR3 is 13 amino acids long. CDR3 nucleotides: TGTGCCAGCAGTGAAAGGCTCAACACTGAAGCTTTCTTT. It encodes CASSERLNTEAFF.

The chain joins TRBV28 to TRBJ1-1, with D perhaps TRBD1 (6 bases). V was clipped by 4 bases and J by 11 bases, with 11 bases between them. Germline CDR1 and CDR2: MDHEN and SYDVKM. The CDR3 has 11 residues. CDR3 DNA: TGTGCCAGCAGTTCCCCCAGGGGTGCTTTCTTT. As protein: CASSSPRGAFF.

This chain joins TRBV14 and TRBJ2-2; the D is unclear. The V end was cut by 1 base, the J end by 6 bases, with 15 bases between. Germline V gives CDR1 SGHDN, CDR2 FVKESK. The CDR3 sequence is 16 residues long. CDR3 residues: CASSQVSDKRPGELFF. Written as DNA, the CDR3 is TGTGCCAGCAGCCAAGTCAGCGACAAAAGACCCGGGGAGCTGTTTTTT.

The chain uses TRBV7-9 and TRBJ2-5; 9 bases map to TRBD1. Germline CDR1 is SEHNR and CDR2 is FQNEAQ (reference sequence). The CDR3 length is 15 residues. V lost 0 bases and J lost 4; bases outside the gene matches: 3. The CDR3 nucleotides read TGTGCCAGCAGCTTAGCGGGACAGGGTGGAGAGACCCAGTACTTC. It codes for CASSLAGQGGETQYF.

V is TRBV6-4 and J is TRBJ2-1, with D tentatively TRBD1 (7 bases). Trimming pared 4 bases from V and 6 bases from J, leaving 22 bases between. The germline V gene encodes CDR1 MRHNA and CDR2 SNTAGT. This CDR3 region has 17 residues. CDR3 coding DNA: TGTGCCAGCAGTGCAACCAACAGGGGAGGTTTTGGCAATGAGCAGTTCTTC. Amino acids: CASSATNRGGFGNEQFF.

The V and J genes are TRBV28 and TRBJ2-7, with 12 bases aligning to TRBD2. This CDR3 has 15 residues. In germline, CDR1 is MDHEN, CDR2 SYDVKM. Trimming at V came to 5 bases and at J to 3 bases, leaving 5 bases not matched to a gene. CDR3 in DNA: TGTGCCAGCAGTCCCCGACTAGCGGGAGTCTACGAGCAGTACTTC. Translation: CASSPRLAGVYEQYF.

The chain has TRBV7-6 and TRBJ2-5; 10 bases align to TRBD2. Germline loops: CDR1 SGHVS, CDR2 FNYEAQ. V shed 5 bases and J 0 bases; nucleotides not matched to a gene: 6. The CDR3 is 16 amino acids. Here the CDR3 DNA reads TGTGCCAGCAGCCCTGGGACTAGCGCGTACCAAGAGACCCAGTACTTC. Its protein is CASSPGTSAYQETQYF.

The count of this clone is one. This sequence joins TRBV11-2 and TRBJ2-7, with 9 nucleotides matching TRBD2. Losses at the gene ends were 8 bases for V and 6 bases for J; bases not matched to a gene: 17. Per germline, CDR1 SGHAT and CDR2 FQNNGV. This CDR3 spans 16 amino acids. The CDR3 nucleotides are TGTGCCAGCCAGACTTCGGCGGGAGGGCCTTCTCGCGAGCAGTACTTC. Amino acid sequence: CASQTSAGGPSREQYF.

The genes are TRBV7-8 and TRBJ2-2; no clear D gene. V lost 2 bases to trimming and J lost 1 base, with 11 bases between them. This CDR3 comprises 16 residues. Germline CDR1 reads SGHVS; CDR2 reads FQNEAQ. DNA for the CDR3: TGTGCCAGCAGCTTATTGCGACACCGGAACACCGGGGAGCTGTTTTTT. Encoded protein: CASSLLRHRNTGELFF.